Below are 29 T cell receptor beta chains sequenced from a single sample in a study of T cell responses to AZD1222 COVID-19 vaccine. Profiled with immunoSEQ multiplex PCR; TCRdb holds only in-frame clones, not every one. The table shows about 150,000 clones, with 90% occurring only once. Sample: peripheral blood, taken 28 days after the second AZD1222 dose. These receptors were taken from an adult who received the AZD1222 COVID-19 vaccine.

The V gene is TRBV9, the J gene TRBJ1-1; 8 bases agree with TRBD1. The CDR3 consists of 14 residues. Unmatched junction bases numbered 3, after V lost 3 bases and J lost 2 bases. The germline CDR1 and CDR2 sequences are SGDLS and YYNGEE. CDR3 DNA sequence: TGTGCCAGCAGCGGACAGGGGCGAAACACTGAAGCTTTCTTT. This translates into CASSGQGRNTEAFF.

V is TRBV14 and J is TRBJ1-6; D not resolved. The CDR3 contains 13 residues. Germline values: CDR1 SGHDN, CDR2 FVKESK. V gave up 0 bases and J gave up 8 bases, with 5 bases separating them. CDR3 loop: CASSQETYSPLHF. CDR3 nucleotide sequence: TGTGCCAGCAGCCAAGAGACCTATTCACCCCTCCACTTT.

This clone was picked up one time. V and J are TRBV19 and TRBJ1-6; possibly TRBD1 for D (5 bases). This CDR3 is 14 amino acids long. The germline V and J ends were trimmed by 6 bases and 9 bases, with 15 bases remaining between them. Germline-derived CDR1 and CDR2 are LNHDA and SQIVND (reference sequence). Written as DNA, the CDR3 is TGTGCCAGTAGCCCCAGGGAGCAGAGTTCACCCCTCCACTTT. Its protein is CASSPREQSSPLHF.

The chain uses TRBV4-2 and TRBJ2-3, with TRBD2 identical over 14 bases. Germline V gives CDR1 LGHNA, CDR2 YNFKEQ. The CDR3 is made up of 15 amino acids. J gave up 3 bases and V 4 bases, and 0 bases lay outside the gene matches. DNA for the CDR3: TGTGCCAGCAGCCGACTAGCGGGAGGGACAGATACGCAGTATTTT. Translation: CASSRLAGGTDTQYF.

The V gene is TRBV28, the J gene TRBJ2-2; the D is unclear. The CDR3 is 12 residues long. Looked up from germline, CDR1 is MDHEN and CDR2 is SYDVKM. V lost 10 bases to trimming and J lost 2 bases, with 8 bases between them. The CDR3 loop is CATSLNTGELFF. The CDR3 DNA reads as TGTGCCACCTCACTAAACACCGGGGAGCTGTTTTTT. The variable domain in full, completed from reference TRBV28 and TRBJ2-2, reads DVKVTQSSRYLVKRTGEKVFLECVQDMDHENMFWYRQDPGLGLRLIYFSYDVKMKEKGDIPEGYSVSREKKERFSLILESASTNQTSMYLCATSLNTGELFFGEGSRLTVL.

The rearrangement uses TRBV11-1 and TRBJ2-2; D gene uncertain. CDR1 and CDR2 (germline): SGHAT, FQDESV (reference sequence). V lost 1 base and J 7 bases, leaving 7 bases between the germline ends. The length of the CDR3 is 13 residues. CDR3 amino acids: CASSLDARGELFF. CDR3 sequence (DNA): TGTGCCAGCAGCTTAGATGCTCGCGGGGAGCTGTTTTTT.

This clone showed up just once. The V call is TRBV4-1, the J call TRBJ2-7; TRBD2 agrees at 8 bases. Germline V gene lookup returns CDR1 MGHRA and CDR2 YSYEKL. The J segment lost 3 bases and the V segment lost 3 bases, leaving 7 bases of the junction unmatched. The CDR3 totals 15 residues. The CDR3 region is CASSHLAGTFYEQYF. Written as DNA, the CDR3 is TGCGCCAGCAGCCACCTAGCGGGCACTTTCTACGAGCAGTACTTC.

The CDR3 region is CASSFERSYEQYF. As DNA, the CDR3 is TGCGCCAGCAGCTTTGAAAGGTCCTACGAGCAGTACTTC. The chain carries TRBV5-1 and TRBJ2-7; no definite D call. The CDR3 loop spans 13 amino acids. Germline CDR1 and CDR2: SGHRS and YFSETQ. Between the trimmed V and J ends, which lost 2 bases and 1 base, there was a span of 7 bases.

This chain links TRBV6-5 with TRBJ2-7; a weak D match, TRBD1 (6 bases). V lost 2 bases and J lost 6, with 17 bases in between. Germline V CDR1 and CDR2: MNHEY, SVGAGI. The CDR3 totals 15 residues. This chain's CDR3 is CASSYISREGGEQYF. CDR3 sequence (DNA): TGTGCCAGCAGTTACATCTCCAGAGAAGGGGGCGAGCAGTACTTC.

The V and J genes are TRBV2 and TRBJ2-6; perhaps TRBD1 as D (5 bases). CDR1 and CDR2 (germline): SNHLY, FYNNEI. Trimming took 4 bases from V and 0 from J, leaving 13 bases between them. The CDR3 runs to 17 residues. The CDR3 coding sequence is TGTGCCAGCAGTGCCCCGCAGGGCATCTCTGGGGCCAACGTCCTGACTTTC. Encoded protein: CASSAPQGISGANVLTF.

On this clone: Other nucleotide sequences in the sample specify the same CDR3. The CDR3 DNA is TGTGCCAGCTCACCCTCTCCGCAAGAGACCCAGTACTTC. As protein: CASSPSPQETQYF. This chain connects TRBV18 to TRBJ2-5, with no clear D. The CDR3 extends over 13 amino acids. The germline V gene has CDR1 KGHSH and CDR2 LQKENI. The V and J ends lost 3 bases and 2 bases respectively, with 7 bases between them.

The rearrangement uses TRBV10-3 and TRBJ1-6; perhaps TRBD1 as D (6 bases). CDR1 is ENHRY, CDR2 SYGVKD, per germline. This CDR3 is built from 14 residues. Trimming cost V 4 bases and J 5 bases, with 9 bases left between them. The CDR3 protein is CAISATGHNSPLHF. CDR3 coding DNA: TGTGCCATCAGTGCAACAGGGCATAATTCACCCCTCCACTTT.

The V gene is TRBV6-5, the J gene TRBJ1-2; the D is unclear. This CDR3 has 12 residues. The germline V gene encodes CDR1 MNHEY and CDR2 SVGAGI. Trimming removed 5 bases at V and 4 bases at J, with 8 bases between. CDR3 in DNA: TGTGCCAGCAGTCCTTCGGGCTATGGCTACACCTTC. Amino acids: CASSPSGYGYTF.

The genes are TRBV7-2 and TRBJ2-3; TRBD2 might be the D (6 bases). This CDR3 is 17 amino acids long. V was shortened by 5 bases and J by 2 bases, with 20 bases between the two germline ends. From germline, CDR1 is SGHTA and CDR2 FQGNSA. The CDR3 spells CASSLNAGRDHTDTQYF. The DNA of the CDR3 is TGTGCCAGCAGCCTTAATGCTGGGCGGGACCACACAGATACGCAGTATTTT.

V is TRBV5-1 and J is TRBJ2-1; D is undetermined. The CDR3 contains 12 residues. Per germline, CDR1 SGHRS and CDR2 YFSETQ. Between the trimmed V and J ends, which lost 6 bases and 9 bases, there was a span of 13 bases. DNA for the CDR3: TGCGCCAGCAAAATCGCAACAAGTGAGCAGTTCTTC. As protein: CASKIATSEQFF. Drawing the rest from reference TRBV5-1 and TRBJ2-1, the complete variable domain is KAGVTQTPRYLIKTRGQQVTLSCSPISGHRSVSWYQQTPGQGLQFLFEYFSETQRNKGNFPGRFSGRQFSNSRSEMNVSTLELGDSALYLCASKIATSEQFFGPGTRLTVL.

This clone was detected only once. At the DNA level, this CDR3 is encoded by other sequences in the same sample as well. V is TRBV14 and J is TRBJ2-5; D might be TRBD2 (5 bases). Germline CDR1 reads SGHDN; CDR2 reads FVKESK. The CDR3 totals 14 residues. V lost 3 bases, J lost 2 bases, and 10 bases lay in between. CDR3 amino acids: CASSQNRGQETQYF. The DNA of the CDR3 is TGTGCCAGCAGCCAGAACCGAGGGCAAGAGACCCAGTACTTC.

The chain is built from TRBV9 and TRBJ1-2; D is ambiguous. Germline assignment: CDR1 SGDLS and CDR2 YYNGEE. The length of the CDR3 is 15 residues. The ends were cut back, 7 bases at V and 0 bases at J, with 16 bases in the middle. The CDR3 here is CASFGAGRANYGYTF. In DNA, the CDR3 is TGTGCCAGCTTCGGCGCAGGCCGAGCTAACTATGGCTACACCTTC.

This clone was picked up one time. This chain connects TRBV5-1 to TRBJ1-1, with a tentative D call TRBD1 (5 bases). This CDR3 has 13 residues. The V end was cut by 4 bases, the J end by 11 bases, with 18 bases between. Germline V gene lookup returns CDR1 SGHRS and CDR2 YFSETQ. CDR3 sequence (DNA): TGCGCCAGCAGCCACCCGGGGACCCCCGCGGCTTTCTTT. Its translation: CASSHPGTPAAFF.

The chain is built from TRBV7-5 and TRBJ2-2; TRBD2, as called in the table, went unchecked against the DNA. TRBV7-5 is given as a pseudogene. CDR3 size: 16 residues. CDR3 DNA sequence: TGTGTCAGACTCGGTCGCGGGGGGTCTTCCACCGGGGAGCTGTTTTTT. Encoded protein: CVRLGRGGSSTGELFF.

This clone was recorded a few times. The rearrangement uses TRBV3-1 (or the pseudogene TRBV3-2) and TRBJ1-2, with D unclear. CDR1 and CDR2 from the germline V gene are LGHDT and YNNKEL (reference sequence). The CDR3 is made up of 14 amino acids. V shed 1 base and J shed 3 bases, with 9 bases lying between them. The CDR3 protein is CASSQAMMDYGYTF. The CDR3, as DNA: TGTGCCAGCAGCCAAGCCATGATGGACTATGGCTACACCTTC.

The chain employs TRBV30 and TRBJ2-2; D remains ambiguous. In germline, CDR1 is GTSNPN, CDR2 SVGIG (reference sequence). The CDR3 totals 16 residues. Between the trimmed V and J ends, which lost 0 bases and 6 bases, there was a span of 17 bases. The CDR3 protein is CAWSVLIPRRSGELFF. The DNA for the CDR3 is TGTGCCTGGAGTGTACTTATCCCTAGGAGATCCGGGGAGCTGTTTTTT.

The chain recombines TRBV2 with TRBJ2-1; D is tentatively TRBD1 or TRBD2 (5 bases each). This CDR3 region has 14 residues. Trimming took 4 bases from V and 0 from J, leaving 7 bases between them. Per the germline V gene, CDR1 is SNHLY and CDR2 is FYNNEI. This CDR3 reads CASSGGASYNEQFF. The CDR3 nucleotides are TGTGCCAGCAGTGGAGGGGCCTCCTACAATGAGCAGTTCTTC.

The genes are TRBV7-8 and TRBJ2-1; weak D call: TRBD2 (5 bases). The germline V gene encodes CDR1 SGHVS and CDR2 FQNEAQ. The CDR3 has 16 residues. Trimming stripped 4 bases from V and 0 bases from J, with 13 bases between. This CDR3 reads CASSSLAGSSYNEQFF. In nucleotides, the CDR3 is TGTGCCAGCAGCTCCCTCGCGGGTAGCTCCTACAATGAGCAGTTCTTC.

The CDR3 reads CASSVRGGRYGYTF. The DNA for the CDR3 is TGTGCCAGCAGCGTCCGAGGTGGACGCTATGGCTACACCTTC. The genes are TRBV6-5 and TRBJ1-2; no clear D gene. Trimming took 6 bases from V and 4 from J, leaving 15 bases between them. The CDR3 has 14 residues. Germline V gives CDR1 MNHEY, CDR2 SVGAGI.

The chain has TRBV4-2 and TRBJ1-5; tentative D call: TRBD1 (6 bases). This CDR3 contains 15 residues. Looked up from germline, CDR1 is LGHNA and CDR2 is YNFKEQ. V shed 4 bases and J shed 0 bases, with 10 bases lying between them. The CDR3 loop reads CASSPDRNSNQPQHF. The DNA of the CDR3 is TGTGCCAGCAGCCCTGACAGGAATAGCAATCAGCCCCAGCATTTT.

The V and J genes are TRBV6-5 and TRBJ1-1; tentative D call: TRBD1 (5 bases). Trimming took off 2 bases at V and 5 bases at J, with 12 bases between the two ends. Germline V gives CDR1 MNHEY, CDR2 SVGAGI. CDR3 length: 14 amino acids. This CDR3 reads CASSYGGGKTEAFF. For the CDR3, the DNA is TGTGCCAGCAGTTACGGGGGGGGGAAAACTGAAGCTTTCTTT.

V gene TRBV11-3 combines with J gene TRBJ2-5; a weak D match, TRBD2 (5 bases). Germline V lookup: CDR1 SGHNT, CDR2 YENEEA. The V end lost 1 base, the J end lost 9 bases, and 18 bases lay between the germline ends. This CDR3 spans 15 amino acids. The CDR3 DNA reads as TGTGCCAGCAGCTTAGGGGCTAGCCGGGTTGAGGCCCAGTACTTC. Translation: CASSLGASRVEAQYF. The full variable domain, its missing parts supplied by reference TRBV11-3 and TRBJ2-5, is EAGVVQSPRYKIIEKKQPVAFWCNPISGHNTLYWYLQNLGQGPELLIRYENEEAVDDSQLPKDRFSAERLKGVDSTLKIQPAELGDSAVYLCASSLGASRVEAQYFGPGTRLLVL.

CDR3 bases: TGTGCCAGCAGTTACTCCCAGGGGGGAAGGACTGAAGCTTTCTTT. Its translation is CASSYSQGGRTEAFF. The chain combines TRBV6-6 with TRBJ1-1; 7 bases line up with TRBD1. There are 15 residues in the CDR3. CDR1 is MNHNY and CDR2 is SVGAGI in the germline V gene (reference sequence). V shed 0 bases and J 5 bases; nucleotides not matched to a gene: 6.

The chain is built from TRBV19 and TRBJ1-5; the D is unclear. This CDR3 contains 12 residues. V shed 3 bases and J shed 4 bases, with 4 bases lying between them. In germline, CDR1 is LNHDA, CDR2 SQIVND (reference sequence). The CDR3 sequence: CASSMRNQPQHF. CDR3 bases: TGTGCCAGTAGTATGCGAAATCAGCCCCAGCATTTT. The variable domain in full, completed from reference TRBV19 and TRBJ1-5, reads DGGITQSPKYLFRKEGQNVTLSCEQNLNHDAMYWYRQDPGQGLRLIYYSQIVNDFQKGDIAEGYSVSREKKESFPLTVTSAQKNPTAFYLCASSMRNQPQHFGDGTRLSIL.